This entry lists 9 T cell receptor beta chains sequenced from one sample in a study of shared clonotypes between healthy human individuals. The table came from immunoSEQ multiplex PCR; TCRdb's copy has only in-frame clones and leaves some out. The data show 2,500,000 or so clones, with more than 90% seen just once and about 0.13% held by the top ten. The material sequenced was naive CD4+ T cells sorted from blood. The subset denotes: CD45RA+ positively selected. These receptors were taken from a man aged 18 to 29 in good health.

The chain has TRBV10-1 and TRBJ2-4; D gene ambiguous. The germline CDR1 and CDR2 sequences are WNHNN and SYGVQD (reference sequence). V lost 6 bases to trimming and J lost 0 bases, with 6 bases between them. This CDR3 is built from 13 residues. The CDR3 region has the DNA TGCGCCAGCAGCGGTGTAGCCAAAAACATTCAGTACTTC. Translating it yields CASSGVAKNIQYF.

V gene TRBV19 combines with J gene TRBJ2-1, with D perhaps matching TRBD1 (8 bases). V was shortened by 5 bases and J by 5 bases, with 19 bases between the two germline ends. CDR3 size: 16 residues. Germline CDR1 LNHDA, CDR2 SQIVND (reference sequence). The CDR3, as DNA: TGTGCCAGTAGTCCGGGAGCGGGACAGGCCCACAATGAGCAGTTCTTC. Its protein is CASSPGAGQAHNEQFF.

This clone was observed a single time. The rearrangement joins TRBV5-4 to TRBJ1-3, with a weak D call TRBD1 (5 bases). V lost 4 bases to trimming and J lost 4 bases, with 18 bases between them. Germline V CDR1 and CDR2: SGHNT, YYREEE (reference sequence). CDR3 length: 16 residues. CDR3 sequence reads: CASSPEPGTNGNTIYF. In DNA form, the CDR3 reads TGTGCCAGCAGCCCTGAACCAGGGACGAACGGAAACACCATATATTTT.

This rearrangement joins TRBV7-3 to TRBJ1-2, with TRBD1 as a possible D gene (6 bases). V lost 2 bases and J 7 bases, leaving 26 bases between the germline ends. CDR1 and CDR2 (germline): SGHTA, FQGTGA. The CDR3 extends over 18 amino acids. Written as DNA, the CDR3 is TGTGCCAGCAGCTTAGAGGGGGGCAGGACGACGCGTTTATCTGGCTACACCTTC. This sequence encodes CASSLEGGRTTRLSGYTF.

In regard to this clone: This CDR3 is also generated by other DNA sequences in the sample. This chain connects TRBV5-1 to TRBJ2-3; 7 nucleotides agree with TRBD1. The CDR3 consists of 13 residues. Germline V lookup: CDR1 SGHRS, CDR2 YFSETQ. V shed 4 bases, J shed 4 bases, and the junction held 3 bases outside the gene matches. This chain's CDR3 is CASSAQGSDTQYF. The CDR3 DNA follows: TGCGCCAGCAGCGCACAGGGGTCAGATACGCAGTATTTT.

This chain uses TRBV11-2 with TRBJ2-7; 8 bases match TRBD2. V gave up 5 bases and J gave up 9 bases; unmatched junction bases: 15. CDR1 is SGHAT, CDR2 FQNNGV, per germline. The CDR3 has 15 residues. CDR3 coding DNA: TGTGCCAGCAGCACCGCGGAACTAGGACTAGCTCTGCAGTACTTC. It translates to CASSTAELGLALQYF.

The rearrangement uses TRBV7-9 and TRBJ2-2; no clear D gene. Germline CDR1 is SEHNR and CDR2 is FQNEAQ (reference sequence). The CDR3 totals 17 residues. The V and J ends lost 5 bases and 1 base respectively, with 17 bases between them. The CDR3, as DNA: TGTGCCAGCAGCCCTAGTGTTTTTGGAGAGAACACCGGGGAGCTGTTTTTT. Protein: CASSPSVFGENTGELFF.

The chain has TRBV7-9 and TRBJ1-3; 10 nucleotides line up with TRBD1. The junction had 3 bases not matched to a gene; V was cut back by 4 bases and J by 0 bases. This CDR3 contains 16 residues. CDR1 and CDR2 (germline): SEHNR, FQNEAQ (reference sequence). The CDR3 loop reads CASSSGQGTSGNTIYF. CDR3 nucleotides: TGTGCCAGCAGCTCGGGACAGGGGACCTCTGGAAACACCATATATTTT.

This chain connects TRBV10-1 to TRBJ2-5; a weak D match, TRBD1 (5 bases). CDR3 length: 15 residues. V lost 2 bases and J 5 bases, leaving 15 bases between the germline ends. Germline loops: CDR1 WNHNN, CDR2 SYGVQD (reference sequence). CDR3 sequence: CASSEVKGLGETQYF. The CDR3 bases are TGCGCCAGCAGTGAGGTTAAGGGGTTGGGGGAGACCCAGTACTTC.